These 10 T cell receptor beta chains originate from one sample sequenced in a study of response to subunit inactivated influenza vaccine. TCRdb fed the RT-PCR reads into MiXCR, producing one record per CDR3 protein. The sample yields 450,000 to 600,000 distinct CDR3 sequences, under 9% seen once. The sample was PBMCs from blood, taken around 25 months after vaccination. These receptors came from a man aged 50-75 years who received an inactivated influenza vaccine.

This clonotype was picked up a small number of times. This rearrangement joins TRBV6-1 to TRBJ1-5; no reliable D call. The CDR3 spans 13 residues. Per the germline V gene, CDR1 is MNHNS and CDR2 is SASEGT. V was clipped by 1 base and J by 4 bases, with 5 bases between them. The CDR3 sequence: CASSEGLNQPQHF. The CDR3 nucleotides read TGTGCCAGCAGTGAAGGCCTAAATCAGCCCCAGCATTTT.

There are many counts of this clonotype. CDR3 in DNA: TGTGCCAGCAGCCAAGATGGACAGTCGAACTATGGCTACACCTTC. It specifies CASSQDGQSNYGYTF. V is TRBV3-1 and J is TRBJ1-2, with D possibly matching TRBD1 (6 bases). CDR1 is LGHDT and CDR2 is YNNKEL in the germline V gene (reference sequence). Trimming removed 0 bases from V and 2 bases from J, with 10 bases in between. The CDR3 totals 15 residues.

The chain joins TRBV10-3 to TRBJ2-1; D remains unclear. V dropped 0 bases and J dropped 0 bases, with 6 bases sitting between them. The CDR3 extends over 15 amino acids. The germline gives CDR1 ENHRY, CDR2 SYGVKD. The chain's CDR3 is CAISESGVSYNEQFF. Here the CDR3 DNA reads TGTGCCATCAGTGAGTCTGGGGTCTCCTACAATGAGCAGTTCTTC.

This clonotype was seen a few times. V gene TRBV12-3 or TRBV12-4 combines with J gene TRBJ2-7, with D possibly called TRBD1 or TRBD2 (6 bases each). Trimming stripped 4 bases from V and 5 bases from J, with 9 bases between. The CDR3 consists of 12 residues. CDR3 sequence reads: CASSSEGDEQYF. The CDR3 nucleotides are TGTGCCAGCAGTTCGGAGGGGGACGAGCAGTACTTC.

The rearrangement uses TRBV10-3 and TRBJ1-3, with a tentative D call TRBD1 (5 bases). V lost 7 bases to trimming and J lost 1 base, with 8 bases between them. The CDR3 spans 13 residues. Germline V gives CDR1 ENHRY, CDR2 SYGVKD. The CDR3 DNA is TGTGCCATCAAGGGGACGTCTGGAAACACCATATATTTT. Amino acids: CAIKGTSGNTIYF.

V usage is TRBV20-1 and J usage is TRBJ2-1; 14 nucleotides line up with TRBD2. V lost 5 bases, J lost 9 bases, and 9 bases stayed unmatched. The CDR3 is made up of 15 amino acids. Germline CDR1 reads DFQATT; CDR2 reads SNEGSKA (reference sequence). The chain's CDR3 is CSAASGTSGGVEQFF. The CDR3 coding sequence is TGCAGTGCTGCGTCCGGGACTAGCGGGGGAGTTGAGCAGTTCTTC.

This clonotype was seen a handful of times. The V and J genes are TRBV4-3 and TRBJ2-1, with no clear D. The CDR3 spans 16 residues. Germline loops: CDR1 LGHNA, CDR2 YSLEER. Trimming pared 0 bases from V and 0 bases from J, leaving 9 bases between. The CDR3: CASSQEPSSSYNEQFF. The CDR3 region has the DNA TGCGCCAGCAGCCAAGAGCCGAGTAGCTCCTACAATGAGCAGTTCTTC.

This clonotype came up a few times. The chain carries TRBV15 and TRBJ1-2; TRBD1 might be the D (5 bases). CDR1 is LNHNV, CDR2 YYDKDF, per germline (reference sequence). The CDR3 has 14 residues. V was clipped by 0 bases and J by 8 bases, with 13 bases between them. In nucleotides, the CDR3 is TGTGCCACCAGCAGAGATGAAAAGGGGCTCGGCTACACCTTC. Amino acids: CATSRDEKGLGYTF.

This clonotype has more than one count but fewer than ten. The rearrangement joins TRBV4-2 to TRBJ1-1; D call uncertain. V was shortened by 0 bases and J by 4 bases, with 9 bases between the two germline ends. The CDR3 is made up of 14 amino acids. Per the germline V gene, CDR1 is LGHNA and CDR2 is YNFKEQ. CDR3 region: CASSQDRRFTEAFF. The CDR3 DNA is TGTGCCAGCAGCCAAGATCGGCGGTTCACTGAAGCTTTCTTT.

The chain has TRBV27 and TRBJ1-6; 8 bases agree with TRBD1. V shed 6 bases, J shed 7 bases, and the junction held 11 bases outside the gene matches. Per the germline V gene, CDR1 is MNHEY and CDR2 is SMNVEV (reference sequence). The CDR3 runs to 16 residues. The chain's CDR3 is CASSPTDRGRNSPLHF. The CDR3, as DNA: TGTGCCAGCAGCCCAACCGACAGGGGAAGAAATTCACCCCTCCACTTT.